The next 2 T cell receptor beta chains were all read from a single sample in a study of blood T cell repertoires in COVID-19. Produced via immunoSEQ multiplex PCR; TCRdb's table is partial and in-frame only. The data contain some 420,000 clones, over 75% of them singletons. Sequenced sample: PBMCs or T cells enriched from blood (not recorded which). The receptors were gathered from a man aged 25 to 45 who had recovered from COVID-19.

This clone appeared a single time. The chain joins TRBV29-1 to TRBJ2-3; 11 bases align to TRBD2. V gave up 4 bases and J gave up 6 bases; unmatched junction bases: 12. Germline V gene lookup returns CDR1 SQVTM and CDR2 ANQGSEA. The CDR3 totals 16 residues. The CDR3 sequence: CSVAFSAVAGGDTQYF. The CDR3 nucleotides are TGCAGCGTTGCCTTCTCGGCGGTAGCGGGAGGGGATACGCAGTATTTT.

The chain links TRBV10-1 to TRBJ1-1, with 7 bases that match TRBD1. This CDR3 region has 13 residues. V lost 6 bases to trimming and J lost 0 bases; unmatched junction nucleotides: 1. CDR1 and CDR2 from the germline V gene are WNHNN and SYGVQD (reference sequence). For the CDR3, the DNA is TGCGCCAGCAGACAGGGGATGAACACTGAAGCTTTCTTT. Protein sequence: CASRQGMNTEAFF.